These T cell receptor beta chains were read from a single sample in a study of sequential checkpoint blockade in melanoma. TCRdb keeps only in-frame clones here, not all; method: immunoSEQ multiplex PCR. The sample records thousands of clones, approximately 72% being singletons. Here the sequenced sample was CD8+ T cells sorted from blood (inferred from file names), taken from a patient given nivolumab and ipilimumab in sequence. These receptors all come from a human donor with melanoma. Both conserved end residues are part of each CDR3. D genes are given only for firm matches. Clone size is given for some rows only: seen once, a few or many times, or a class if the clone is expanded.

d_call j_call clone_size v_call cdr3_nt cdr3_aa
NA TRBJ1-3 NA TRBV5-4 TGTGCCAGCAGCTTAAACGAGGCGAGAAACACCATATATTTT CASSLNEARNTIYF
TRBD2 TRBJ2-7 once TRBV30 TGTGCCTGCTGGGAGGGGTTACCCTACGAGCAGTACTTC CACWEGLPYEQYF
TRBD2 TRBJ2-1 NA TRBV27 TGTGCCACTGGGAGGGTAAGTCTCGATGAGCAGTTCTTC CATGRVSLDEQFF
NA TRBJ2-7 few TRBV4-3 TGCGCCAGCAGCCCCGCATCCGGGGAACCCTACGAGCAGTACTTC CASSPASGEPYEQYF
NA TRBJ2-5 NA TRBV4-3 TGCGCCAGCAGCCAAGATGGGCAGGGAAGCCAAGAGACCCAGTACTTC CASSQDGQGSQETQYF
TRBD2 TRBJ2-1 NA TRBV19 TGTGCCAGTAGTAAGACTAGCGCTGATGAGCAGTTCTTC CASSKTSADEQFF
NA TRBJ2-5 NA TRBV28 TGTGCCAGCAGCCCTAGGGGGACCATTGACGGAGAGACCCAGTACTTC CASSPRGTIDGETQYF
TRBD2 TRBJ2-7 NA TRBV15 TGTGCCACCAGCAACGAAGGGACTAGCGGGGGGGCCTACGAGCAGTACTTC CATSNEGTSGGAYEQYF
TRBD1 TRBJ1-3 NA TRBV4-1 TGCGCCAGCAGCCTTGGACAGGGTGGAGGAAACACCATATATTTT CASSLGQGGGNTIYF
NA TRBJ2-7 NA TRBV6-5 TGTGCCACTAGTTATAAACCGACATACGAGCAGTACTTC CATSYKPTYEQYF
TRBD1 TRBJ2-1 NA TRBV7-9 TGTGCCAGCAGCCACCGGGACAGACCTTACAATGAGCAGTTCTTC CASSHRDRPYNEQFF
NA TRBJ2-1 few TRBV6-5 TGTGCCAGCAGCCTGGGGGGTCAGTACTACAATGAGCAGTTCTTC CASSLGGQYYNEQFF
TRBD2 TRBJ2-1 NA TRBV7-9 TGTGCCAGCAGCACCCCAAGCGGGAGGGTAAATGAGCAGTTCTTC CASSTPSGRVNEQFF
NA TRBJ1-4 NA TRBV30 TGTGCCTGGAGTTCTCGTAGGACCGAGGGAAGGGCGAAACGAGAAAAACTGTTTTTT CAWSSRRTEGRAKREKLFF
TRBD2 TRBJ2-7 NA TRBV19 TGTGCCAGTAGTATTATGCCCGGCGGGGGCGAGCAGTACTTC CASSIMPGGGEQYF
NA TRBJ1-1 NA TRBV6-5 TGTGCCAGCAGTTTCAAGGACGGGAGTGAAGCTTTCTTT CASSFKDGSEAFF
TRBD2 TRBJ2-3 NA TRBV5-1 TGCGCCAGCGGGACTAGCACAAATACGCAGTATTTT CASGTSTNTQYF
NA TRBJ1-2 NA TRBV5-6 TGTGCCAGCAGCTTTTTAACCCCGGGGGAAGGCTACACCTTC CASSFLTPGEGYTF
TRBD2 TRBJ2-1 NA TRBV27 TGTGCCAGCAGTTTAGAGCGGGGTGCTTACAATGAGCAGTTCTTC CASSLERGAYNEQFF
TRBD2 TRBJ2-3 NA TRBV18 TGTGCCAGCTCCGGGACTAGCGGGAAACTAGATACGCAGTATTTT CASSGTSGKLDTQYF
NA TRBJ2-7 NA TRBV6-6 TGTGCCAGTGGGAGTTACGAGCAGTACTTC CASGSYEQYF
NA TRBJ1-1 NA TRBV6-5 TGTGCCAGCAGTGACGGAGAAAACACTGAAGCTTTCTTT CASSDGENTEAFF
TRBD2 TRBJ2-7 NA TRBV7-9 TGTGCCAGCAGCTCGACCAGACTAGCGGGAGGAACCTACGAGCAGTACTTC CASSSTRLAGGTYEQYF
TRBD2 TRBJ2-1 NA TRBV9 TGTGCCAGCAGCCCGGGGGGTAATGAGCAGTTCTTC CASSPGGNEQFF
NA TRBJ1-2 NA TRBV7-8 TGTGCCAGCAGCTTAGCGTCCAAGCCAACCTCTAACTATGGCTACACCTTC CASSLASKPTSNYGYTF
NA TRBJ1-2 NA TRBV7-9 TGTGCCAGCAGCTCCCAGGGTCATTATGGCTACACCTTC CASSSQGHYGYTF
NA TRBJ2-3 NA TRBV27 TGTGCCAGCAGTTTGCTCGGAGGGGCAAGCACAGATACGCAGTATTTT CASSLLGGASTDTQYF
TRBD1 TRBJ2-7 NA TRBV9 TGTGCCAGCAGCGTAGGAGAGGGGGCCGAGCAGTACTTC CASSVGEGAEQYF
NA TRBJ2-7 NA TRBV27 TGTGCCAGCAGTTTCGGAGGGGGCGCGTACGAGCAGTACTTC CASSFGGGAYEQYF
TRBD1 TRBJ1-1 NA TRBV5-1 TGCGCCAGCAGCCAAGGGACAGGGAACACTGAAGCTTTCTTT CASSQGTGNTEAFF
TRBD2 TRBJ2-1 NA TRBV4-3 TGCGCCAGCAGCCAAGAACAGGCTAGCGGGGGGGTCAAGCAGTTCTTC CASSQEQASGGVKQFF
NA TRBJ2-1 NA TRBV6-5 TGTGCCAGCAGTTGGATGGCGGGTCGGGTCAATGAGCAGTTCTTC CASSWMAGRVNEQFF
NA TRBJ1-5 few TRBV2 TGTGCCAGCAGTGAAGGAGTAGGAGCCTCCACTCAGCCCCAGCATTTT CASSEGVGASTQPQHF
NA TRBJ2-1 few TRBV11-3 TGTGCCAGCAGCTTACCGGGGTTAAACAATGAGCAGTTCTTC CASSLPGLNNEQFF
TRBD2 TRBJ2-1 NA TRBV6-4 TGTGCCAGCAGTGACTCTAGCGGGGGGGCCAATGAGCAGTTCTTC CASSDSSGGANEQFF
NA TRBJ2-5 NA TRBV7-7 TGTGCTAGCAGCTTAGGCAGGGGTGACGTCGAGACCCAGTACTTC CASSLGRGDVETQYF
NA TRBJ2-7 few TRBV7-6 TGTGCCAGCAACTCCGGAGGGGAAGAGCAGTACTTC CASNSGGEEQYF
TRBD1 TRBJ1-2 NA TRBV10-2 TGCGCCAGCAGTGAGTGGGGGACAGCCCGAGACTATGGCTACACCTTC CASSEWGTARDYGYTF
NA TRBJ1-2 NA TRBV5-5 TGTGCCAGCAGCTCGAAGACTGGGTTCGGCTACACCTTC CASSSKTGFGYTF
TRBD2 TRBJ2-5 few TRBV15 TGTGCCACCAGCAGAGAGAGCGGGGGGGCAGAGACCCAGTACTTC CATSRESGGAETQYF